This T cell receptor beta chain originates from a study of glioma-infiltrating T cells after dendritic cell vaccination (dated by TCRdb to about 2016). Regarding the study in general: Of the approximately 15 glioblastoma patients in the cohort, all drawn from Phase I and II dendritic cell vaccination trials, 9 were newly diagnosed and 6 had recurrent disease. Between the early 2000s and the early 2010s, the patients were given dendritic cell vaccination pulsed with autologous tumor lysate. The vaccine consisted of monocyte-derived dendritic cells cultured less than nine days with IL-4 and GM-CSF, then pulsed overnight with autologous tumor lysate. Each patient got three intradermal injections of the dendritic cell vaccine, spaced at biweekly intervals, in the arm below the axilla. In glioblastoma patients vaccinated with dendritic cells, deep sequencing of TCR beta CDR3 regions served to measure tumor-infiltrating lymphocyte content and to compare repertoires between tumor and blood. Survival after dendritic cell vaccination was correlated with TCR sequencing metrics such as TIL content and the overlap between tumor and blood repertoires. Results the study describes overall, beyond this receptor: No direct relationship between TCR clonality and survival was found, suggesting that a diverse polyclonal response may matter. The response model built on TCR overlap across three groups was characterized as speculative, with prospective validation still needed. The cohort was small and heterogeneous, few patients had complete blood and tumor sets, and even fewer had initial-recurrent tumor pairs. Higher estimated pretreatment TIL content predicted longer time to progression and overall survival after dendritic cell vaccination.

Here V drops 2 bases and J drops 5 bases, and the junction holds 9 bases not matched to any gene. The germline V gene provides CDR1 LGHNA and CDR2 YSLEER. The CDR3 holds 17 amino acids from the cysteine to the phenylalanine. Only CDR3 DNA remains: 51 bases, in frame from the first base. Using the immunoSEQ assay, TCRB CDR3 regions were amplified from approximately 2 micrograms of genomic DNA, or from all available DNA when less than that was on hand. The multiplex PCR employed 60 forward primers targeting TCR V beta segments and 13 reverse primers targeting J beta segments. Synthetic control templates were spiked into each sample at limiting dilution to estimate reads per starting template. Reads of 87 bp were generated by sequencing on the Illumina HiSeq System. Processing in the source paper ran as follows. PCR and sequencing errors were removed by a nearest neighbor algorithm that merged closely related sequences. TCR overlap was defined as the percentage of unique tumor TCR beta sequences that were also present in the same patient's peripheral blood. TCRdb took over this immuneACCESS table, retaining in-frame rearrangements with V and J assigned. Such tables are incomplete; in checked studies, under half of the missing clones stem from an unresolved V gene, and the remainder is unexplained. For V, J and clone size, that table is used; D and trimming come from the DNA. For this sample the table gives more than 45,000 clones, of which approximately 80% were detected only once. The ten largest clones take up more than 15% of the sample.

In regard to this clone: It lacks a known antigen. No per-base quality is available; no much larger clone lies one base away.

This specimen's time point label, per the study, means: after dendritic cell vaccination, including at tumor progression/relapse. To be selected, patients needed enough residual fresh-frozen tumor tissue and more than two years of available survival data. None of the glioblastoma patients carried an isocitrate dehydrogenase mutation, although molecular status otherwise varied. PBMC were collected before vaccination, two weeks after the third vaccination, and at tumor progression when it occurred. Genomic DNA was extracted with the Qiagen DNeasy Blood extraction Kit. The sequence came from a human donor with glioblastoma. The sample consisted of blood, taken after dendritic cell vaccination. The rearrangement combines TRBV4-3 with TRBJ1-2, with TRBD1 identical over 12 junction bases. CDR3 protein: CASSQWGQGAVGYGYTF. The DNA sequence is given as TGCGCCAGCAGCCAATGGGGACAGGGGGCCGTAGGGTATGGCTACACCTTC.